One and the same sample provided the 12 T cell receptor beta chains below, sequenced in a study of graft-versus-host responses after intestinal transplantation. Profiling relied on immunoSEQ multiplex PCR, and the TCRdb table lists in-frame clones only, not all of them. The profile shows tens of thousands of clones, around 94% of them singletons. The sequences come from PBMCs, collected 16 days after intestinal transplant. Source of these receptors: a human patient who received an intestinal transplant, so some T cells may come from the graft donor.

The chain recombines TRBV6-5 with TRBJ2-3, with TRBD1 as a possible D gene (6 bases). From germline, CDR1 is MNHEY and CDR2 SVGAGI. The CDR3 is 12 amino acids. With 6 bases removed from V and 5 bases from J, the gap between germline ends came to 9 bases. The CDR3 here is CASSSGVDTQYF. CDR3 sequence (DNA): TGTGCCAGCAGCTCAGGGGTAGATACGCAGTATTTT.

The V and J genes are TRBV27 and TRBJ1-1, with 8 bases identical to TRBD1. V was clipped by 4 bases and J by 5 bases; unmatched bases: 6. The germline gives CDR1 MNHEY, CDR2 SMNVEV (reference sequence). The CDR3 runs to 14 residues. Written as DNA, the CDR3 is TGTGCCAGCAGTTATGACAGGGGAAGGACTGAAGCTTTCTTT. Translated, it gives CASSYDRGRTEAFF.

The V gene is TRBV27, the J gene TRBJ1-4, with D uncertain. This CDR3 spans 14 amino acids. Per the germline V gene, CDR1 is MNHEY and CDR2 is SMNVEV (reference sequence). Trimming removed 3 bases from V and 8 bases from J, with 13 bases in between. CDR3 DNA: TGTGCCAGCAGTTTGAGGCCGCGAGGGGAAAAACTGTTTTTT. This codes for CASSLRPRGEKLFF.

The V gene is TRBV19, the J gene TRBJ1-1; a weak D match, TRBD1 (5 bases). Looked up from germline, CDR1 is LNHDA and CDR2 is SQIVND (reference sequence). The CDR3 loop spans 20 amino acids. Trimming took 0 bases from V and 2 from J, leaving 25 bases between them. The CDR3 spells CASSIDLRGLRGWTNTEAFF. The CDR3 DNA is TGTGCCAGTAGTATAGATTTACGCGGATTAAGGGGATGGACTAACACTGAAGCTTTCTTT.

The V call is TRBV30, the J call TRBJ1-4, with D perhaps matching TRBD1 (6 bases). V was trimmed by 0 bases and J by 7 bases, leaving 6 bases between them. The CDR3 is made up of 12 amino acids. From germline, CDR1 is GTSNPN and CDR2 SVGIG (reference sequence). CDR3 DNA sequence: TGTGCCTGGAGTGTACAGGGTGAAAAACTGTTTTTT. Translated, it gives CAWSVQGEKLFF.

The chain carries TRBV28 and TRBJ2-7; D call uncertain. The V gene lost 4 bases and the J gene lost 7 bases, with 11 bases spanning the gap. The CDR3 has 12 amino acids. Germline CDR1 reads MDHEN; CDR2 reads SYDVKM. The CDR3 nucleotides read TGTGCCAGCAGTTCCCCCGTGGGGGAGCAGTACTTC. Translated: CASSSPVGEQYF.

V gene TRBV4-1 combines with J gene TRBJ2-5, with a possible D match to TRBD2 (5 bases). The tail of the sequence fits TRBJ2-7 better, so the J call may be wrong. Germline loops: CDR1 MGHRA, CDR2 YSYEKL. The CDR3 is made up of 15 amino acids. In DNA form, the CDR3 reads TGCGCCAGCAGCCAAACGGACTCGAGCTCCTACGAGCAGTACTTC. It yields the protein CASSQTDSSSYEQYF.

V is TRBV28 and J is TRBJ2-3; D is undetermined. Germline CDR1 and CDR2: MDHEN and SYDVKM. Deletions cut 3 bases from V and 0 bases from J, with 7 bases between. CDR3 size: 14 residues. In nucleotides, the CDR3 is TGTGCCAGCAGTTTGCGTGCCAGCACAGATACGCAGTATTTT. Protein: CASSLRASTDTQYF. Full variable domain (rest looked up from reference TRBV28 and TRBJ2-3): DVKVTQSSRYLVKRTGEKVFLECVQDMDHENMFWYRQDPGLGLRLIYFSYDVKMKEKGDIPEGYSVSREKKERFSLILESASTNQTSMYLCASSLRASTDTQYFGPGTRLTVL.

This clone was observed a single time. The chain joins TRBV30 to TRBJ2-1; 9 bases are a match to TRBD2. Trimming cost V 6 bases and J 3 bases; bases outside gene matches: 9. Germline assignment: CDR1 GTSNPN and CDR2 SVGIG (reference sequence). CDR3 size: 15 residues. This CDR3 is CACQVRTSDYNEQFF. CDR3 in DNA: TGTGCCTGCCAGGTCCGGACTAGCGACTACAATGAGCAGTTCTTC.

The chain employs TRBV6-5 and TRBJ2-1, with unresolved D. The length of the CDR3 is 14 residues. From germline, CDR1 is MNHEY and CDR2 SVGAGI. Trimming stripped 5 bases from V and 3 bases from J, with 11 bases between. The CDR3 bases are TGTGCCAGCAGTGGATTGGGATTCTACAATGAGCAGTTCTTC. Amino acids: CASSGLGFYNEQFF.

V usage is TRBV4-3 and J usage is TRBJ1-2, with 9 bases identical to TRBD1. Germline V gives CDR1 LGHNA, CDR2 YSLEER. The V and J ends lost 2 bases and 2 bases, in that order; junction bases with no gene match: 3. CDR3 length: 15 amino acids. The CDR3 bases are TGCGCCAGCAGCCAACTTGGGACAGGGAACTATGGCTACACCTTC. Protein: CASSQLGTGNYGYTF.

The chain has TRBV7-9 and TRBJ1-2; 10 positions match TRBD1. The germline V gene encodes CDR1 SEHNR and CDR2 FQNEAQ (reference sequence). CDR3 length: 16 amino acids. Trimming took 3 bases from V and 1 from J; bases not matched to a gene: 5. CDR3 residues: CASSFTGTGDNYGYTF. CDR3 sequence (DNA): TGTGCCAGCAGCTTCACCGGGACAGGGGATAACTATGGCTACACCTTC.